The source of this T cell receptor beta chain is a study of blood T cell repertoires in COVID-19. Data came from immunoSEQ multiplex PCR; TCRdb stores just in-frame clones and leaves some out. The sample comprises hundreds of thousands of clones, around 89% of which are singletons, and 12% rests with the top ten. This clone was recorded a few times. This TCR derives from a woman aged 55-69 years with acute or convalescent COVID-19. Sample: peripheral blood.

The CDR3 here is CASSQAQPPYEQYF. The CDR3 DNA sequence: TGCGCCAGCAGCCAAGCACAACCCCCTTACGAGCAGTACTTC. V usage is TRBV4-1 and J usage is TRBJ2-7; D call uncertain. V was trimmed by 1 base and J by 4 bases, leaving 11 bases between them. The germline gives CDR1 MGHRA, CDR2 YSYEKL. The CDR3 has 14 residues.